The next 9 T cell receptor beta chains were all read from a single sample in a study of post-analysis software for immune sequencing data. Points from the study as a whole: The study found TRBV5-6, TRBV5-1 and TRBV20-1 among four to six TRBV segments more frequent in patients than controls.

The library was made from cDNA and included unique molecular identifiers. One entry per CDR3 protein, called by TCRdb with MiXCR from the PCR reads. Found here are almost 700,000 distinct CDR3 sequences, around 64% of them singletons; the top ten hold around 11%. The antigens of these receptors remain unknown. Sequenced material: blood. These receptors came from a girl aged 2-9 years with multiple sclerosis.

The V call is TRBV12-3 or TRBV12-4, the J call TRBJ2-1; the match to TRBD2 covers 9 bases. This CDR3 region has 15 residues. The J segment lost 5 bases and the V segment lost 5 bases, leaving 7 bases of the junction unmatched. In nucleotides, the CDR3 is TGTGCCAGCAGTACGACTAGCGGTCTCAACAATGAGCAGTTCTTC. Its protein product is CASSTTSGLNNEQFF.

A few counts support this clonotype. V usage is TRBV5-1 and J usage is TRBJ2-1, with D uncertain. Germline V CDR1 and CDR2: SGHRS, YFSETQ. CDR3 size: 13 residues. V was clipped by 0 bases and J by 5 bases, with 6 bases between them. CDR3 sequence reads: CASSLEYHNEQFF. CDR3 sequence (DNA): TGCGCCAGCAGCTTGGAGTACCACAATGAGCAGTTCTTC. Complete variable domain (other parts from reference TRBV5-1 and TRBJ2-1): KAGVTQTPRYLIKTRGQQVTLSCSPISGHRSVSWYQQTPGQGLQFLFEYFSETQRNKGNFPGRFSGRQFSNSRSEMNVSTLELGDSALYLCASSLEYHNEQFFGPGTRLTVL.

This sequence joins TRBV5-1 and TRBJ1-1; tentatively, D is TRBD1 (5 bases). The CDR3 loop spans 15 amino acids. Trimming left V 0 bases short and J 4 bases short, with 13 bases between. Germline CDR1 is SGHRS and CDR2 is YFSETQ. For the CDR3, the DNA is TGCGCCAGCAGCTTGGATTTCGCGAGGGGCACTGAAGCTTTCTTT. This translates into CASSLDFARGTEAFF.

The CDR3 reads CASSLRTPDTQYF. In nucleotides, the CDR3 is TGTGCCAGCAGCTTACGCACCCCAGATACGCAGTATTTT. The V and J genes are TRBV7-8 and TRBJ2-3; no firm D call. V was shortened by 2 bases and J by 4 bases, with 7 bases between the two germline ends. The CDR3 has 13 residues. Germline CDR1 is SGHVS and CDR2 is FQNEAQ.

This chain connects TRBV7-2 to TRBJ1-2; 7 nucleotides align to TRBD1. The CDR3 is 16 residues long. With V trimmed by 1 base and J by 3 bases, 8 bases remained unmatched. The germline gives CDR1 SGHTA, CDR2 FQGNSA. The CDR3 sequence is CASSLGLRGHDYGYTF. CDR3 nucleotide sequence: TGTGCCAGCAGCTTAGGTTTGAGGGGGCACGACTATGGCTACACCTTC.

The chain links TRBV28 to TRBJ1-1; unclear D gene. Germline CDR1 and CDR2: MDHEN and SYDVKM. Trimming stripped 8 bases from V and 1 base from J, with 8 bases between. The CDR3 runs to 12 residues. The DNA for the CDR3 is TGTGCCAGCTTTTCGGGGAACACTGAAGCTTTCTTT. Translating it yields CASFSGNTEAFF. The whole variable domain, remainder taken from reference TRBV28 and TRBJ1-1, is DVKVTQSSRYLVKRTGEKVFLECVQDMDHENMFWYRQDPGLGLRLIYFSYDVKMKEKGDIPEGYSVSREKKERFSLILESASTNQTSMYLCASFSGNTEAFFGQGTRLTVV.

The chain combines TRBV29-1 with TRBJ2-3, with 7 positions matching TRBD2. The CDR3 runs to 14 residues. CDR1 is SQVTM, CDR2 ANQGSEA, per germline. The V gene end was trimmed by 8 bases and the J gene end by 0 bases; junction bases not matched to a gene: 8. The CDR3 nucleotides are TGCAGCCTCGGCGGGGGTATGAGCACAGATACGCAGTATTTT. Translating gives CSLGGGMSTDTQYF.

The CDR3, as DNA: TGCAGTGCTAGATACGGGCAGGCCTACACCTTC. This gives the protein CSARYGQAYTF. The chain links TRBV20-1 to TRBJ1-2; D is ambiguous. V dropped 2 bases and J dropped 10 bases, with 11 bases sitting between them. The germline gives CDR1 DFQATT, CDR2 SNEGSKA (reference sequence). This CDR3 has 11 residues.

This clonotype showed up many times. The chain combines TRBV6-6 with TRBJ1-2, with a weak D call TRBD1 (6 bases). Germline assignment: CDR1 MNHNY and CDR2 SVGAGI (reference sequence). This CDR3 comprises 13 residues. The V gene lost 4 bases and the J gene lost 7 bases, with 13 bases spanning the gap. CDR3 sequence reads: CASSSGVVPGYTF. The CDR3 coding sequence is TGTGCCAGCAGTTCAGGGGTCGTCCCTGGCTACACCTTC.